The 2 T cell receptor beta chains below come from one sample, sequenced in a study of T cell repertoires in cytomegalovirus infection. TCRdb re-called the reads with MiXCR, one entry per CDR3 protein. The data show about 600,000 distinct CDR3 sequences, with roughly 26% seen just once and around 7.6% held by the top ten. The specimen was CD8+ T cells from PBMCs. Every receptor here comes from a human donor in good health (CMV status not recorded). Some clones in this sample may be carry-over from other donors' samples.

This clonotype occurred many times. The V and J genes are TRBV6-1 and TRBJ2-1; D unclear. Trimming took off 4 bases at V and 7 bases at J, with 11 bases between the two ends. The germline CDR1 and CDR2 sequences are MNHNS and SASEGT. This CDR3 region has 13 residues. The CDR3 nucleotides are TGTGCCAGCAGTGGGTATAGTGGGAATGAGCAGTTCTTC. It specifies CASSGYSGNEQFF.

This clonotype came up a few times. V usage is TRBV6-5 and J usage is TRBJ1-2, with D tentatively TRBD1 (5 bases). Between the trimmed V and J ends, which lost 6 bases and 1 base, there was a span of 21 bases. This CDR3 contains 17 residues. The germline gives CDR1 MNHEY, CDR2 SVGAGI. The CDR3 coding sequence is TGTGCCAGCAGCTTCTCTACGGGGACGGACCTTAACTATGGCTACACCTTC. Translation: CASSFSTGTDLNYGYTF.